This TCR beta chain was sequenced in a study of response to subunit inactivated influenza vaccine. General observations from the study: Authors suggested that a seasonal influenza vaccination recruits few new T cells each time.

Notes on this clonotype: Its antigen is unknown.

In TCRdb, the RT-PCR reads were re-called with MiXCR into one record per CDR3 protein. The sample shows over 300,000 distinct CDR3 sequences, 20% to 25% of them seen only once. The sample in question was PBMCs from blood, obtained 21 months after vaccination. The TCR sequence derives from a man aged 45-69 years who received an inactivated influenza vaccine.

The CDR3 region is CSARPTGGRDIQYF. For the CDR3, the DNA is TGCAGTGCTCGCCCGACAGGGGGTAGAGACATTCAGTACTTC. This chain links TRBV20-1 with TRBJ2-4; the match to TRBD1 covers 9 bases. The ends lost 5 bases at V and 8 bases at J; junction bases unmatched: 10. Germline V gene lookup returns CDR1 DFQATT and CDR2 SNEGSKA (reference sequence). The CDR3 loop spans 14 amino acids.